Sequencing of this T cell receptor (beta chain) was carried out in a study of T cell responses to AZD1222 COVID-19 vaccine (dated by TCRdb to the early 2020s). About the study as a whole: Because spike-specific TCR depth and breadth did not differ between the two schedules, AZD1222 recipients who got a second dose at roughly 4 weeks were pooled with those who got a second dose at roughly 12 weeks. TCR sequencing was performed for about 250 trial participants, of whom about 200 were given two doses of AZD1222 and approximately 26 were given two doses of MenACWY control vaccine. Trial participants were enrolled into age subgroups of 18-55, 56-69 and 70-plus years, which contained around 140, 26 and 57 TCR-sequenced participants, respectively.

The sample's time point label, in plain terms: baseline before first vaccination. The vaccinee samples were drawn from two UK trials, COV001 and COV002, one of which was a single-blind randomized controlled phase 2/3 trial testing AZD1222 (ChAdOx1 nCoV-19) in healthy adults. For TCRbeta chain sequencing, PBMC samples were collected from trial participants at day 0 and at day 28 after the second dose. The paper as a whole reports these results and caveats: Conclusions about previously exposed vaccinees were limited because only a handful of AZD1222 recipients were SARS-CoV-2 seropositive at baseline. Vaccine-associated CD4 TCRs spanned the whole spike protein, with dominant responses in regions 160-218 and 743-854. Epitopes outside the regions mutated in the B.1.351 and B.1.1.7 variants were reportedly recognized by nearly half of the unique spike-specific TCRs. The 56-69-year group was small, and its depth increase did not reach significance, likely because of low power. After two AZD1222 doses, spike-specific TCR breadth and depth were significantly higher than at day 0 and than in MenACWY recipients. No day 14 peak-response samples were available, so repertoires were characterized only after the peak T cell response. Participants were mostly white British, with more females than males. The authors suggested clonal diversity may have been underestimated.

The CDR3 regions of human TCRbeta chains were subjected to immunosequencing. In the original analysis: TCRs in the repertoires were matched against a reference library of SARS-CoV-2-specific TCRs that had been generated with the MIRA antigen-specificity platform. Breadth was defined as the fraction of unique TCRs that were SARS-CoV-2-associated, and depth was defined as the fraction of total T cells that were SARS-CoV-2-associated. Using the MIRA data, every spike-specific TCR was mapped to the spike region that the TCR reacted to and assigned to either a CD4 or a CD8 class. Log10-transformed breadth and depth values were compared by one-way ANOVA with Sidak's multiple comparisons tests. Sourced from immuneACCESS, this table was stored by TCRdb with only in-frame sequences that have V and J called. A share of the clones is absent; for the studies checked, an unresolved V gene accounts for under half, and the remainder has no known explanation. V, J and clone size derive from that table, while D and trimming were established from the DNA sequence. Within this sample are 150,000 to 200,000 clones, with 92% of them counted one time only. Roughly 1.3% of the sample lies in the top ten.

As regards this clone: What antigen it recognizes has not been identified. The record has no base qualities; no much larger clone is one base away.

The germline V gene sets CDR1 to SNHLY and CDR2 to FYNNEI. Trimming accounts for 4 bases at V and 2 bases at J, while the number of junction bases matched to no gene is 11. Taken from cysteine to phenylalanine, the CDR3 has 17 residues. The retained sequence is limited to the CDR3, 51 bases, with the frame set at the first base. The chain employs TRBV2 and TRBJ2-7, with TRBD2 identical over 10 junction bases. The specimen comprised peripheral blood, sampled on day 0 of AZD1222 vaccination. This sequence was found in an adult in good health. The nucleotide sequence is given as TGTGCCAGCAGTGCTAGCGGGAGTTCGTCAATCCCCTACGAGCAGTACTTC. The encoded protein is CASSASGSSSIPYEQYF.